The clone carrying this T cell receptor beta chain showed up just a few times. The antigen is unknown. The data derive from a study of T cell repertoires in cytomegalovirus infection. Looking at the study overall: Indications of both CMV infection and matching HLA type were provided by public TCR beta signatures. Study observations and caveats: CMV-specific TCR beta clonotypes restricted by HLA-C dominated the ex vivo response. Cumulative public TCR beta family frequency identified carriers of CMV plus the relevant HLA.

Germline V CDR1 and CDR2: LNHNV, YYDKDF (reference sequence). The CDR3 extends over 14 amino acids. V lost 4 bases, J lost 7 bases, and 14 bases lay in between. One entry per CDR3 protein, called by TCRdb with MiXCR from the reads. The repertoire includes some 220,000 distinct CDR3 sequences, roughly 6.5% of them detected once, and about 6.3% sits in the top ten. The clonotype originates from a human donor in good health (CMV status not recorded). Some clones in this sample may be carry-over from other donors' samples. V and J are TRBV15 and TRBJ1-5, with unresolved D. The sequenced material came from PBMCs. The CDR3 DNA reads TGTGCCACCAGCAAAGACCCGGTCCTGCAGCCCCAGCATTTT. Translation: CATSKDPVLQPQHF.